The 18 T cell receptor beta chains below all came from one sample that was sequenced in a study of blood T cell repertoires in COVID-19. Clones were read by immunoSEQ multiplex PCR, and TCRdb kept only the in-frame ones, dropping some. The table has fewer than 350,000 clones, 90% seen once; the top ten hold around 1.7%. Sequences were obtained from PBMCs or T cells enriched from blood (not recorded which). The receptor source for this set is a woman aged 18-35 years with acute COVID-19.

The CDR3, as DNA: TGTGCCAGCAGCTTTAGCGGGAGGAACGGTGAGCAGTTCTTC. Residues: CASSFSGRNGEQFF. The rearrangement links TRBV7-2 to TRBJ2-1, with 10 bases lining up with TRBD2. Germline V gene data show CDR1 as SGHTA and CDR2 as FQGNSA. The CDR3 is 14 residues long. Trimming removed 3 bases from V and 9 bases from J; junction bases left unmatched: 5. Together with reference TRBV7-2 and TRBJ2-1, the CDR3 gives the full variable domain: GAGVSQSPSNKVTEKGKDVELRCDPISGHTALYWYRQSLGQGLEFLIYFQGNSAPDKSGLPSDRFSAERTGGSVSTLTIQRTQQEDSAVYLCASSFSGRNGEQFFGPGTRLTVL.

This clone was observed many times. The chain uses TRBV6-4 and TRBJ2-7; the match to TRBD2 covers 14 bases. CDR3 length: 16 amino acids. The junction had 11 bases not matched to a gene; V was cut back by 10 bases and J by 3 bases. Germline V CDR1 and CDR2: MRHNA, SNTAGT. In DNA form, the CDR3 reads TGTGCCACCTTGCCGGGACTAGCGGGAGAATTCTACGAGCAGTACTTC. Translating it yields CATLPGLAGEFYEQYF.

This chain connects TRBV6-5 to TRBJ2-2; perhaps TRBD1 as D (5 bases). The CDR3 is 13 amino acids. Germline V lookup: CDR1 MNHEY, CDR2 SVGAGI. Trimming pared 5 bases from V and 6 bases from J, leaving 10 bases between. In nucleotides, the CDR3 is TGTGCCAGCAGTCGTGACAGACCCGGGGAGCTGTTTTTT. It translates to CASSRDRPGELFF.

V and J are TRBV18 and TRBJ1-1; a possible D gene is TRBD1 (6 bases). V lost 0 bases and J lost 5, with 13 bases in between. Looked up from germline, CDR1 is KGHSH and CDR2 is LQKENI. This CDR3 region has 15 residues. In DNA form, the CDR3 reads TGTGCCAGCTCACCACCCACAGGGCAGAGGACTGAAGCTTTCTTT. It yields the protein CASSPPTGQRTEAFF.

The chain couples TRBV6-6 to TRBJ1-1; TRBD1 aligns across 8 bases. CDR1 is MNHNY and CDR2 is SVGAGI in the germline V gene (reference sequence). Trimming removed 7 bases from V and 1 base from J; junction bases left unmatched: 5. The CDR3 is made up of 14 amino acids. CDR3 sequence: CASKDRVGNTEAFF. As DNA, the CDR3 is TGTGCCAGCAAGGACAGGGTAGGGAACACTGAAGCTTTCTTT.

This clone was recorded only once. The rearrangement uses TRBV4-1 and TRBJ2-7; tentative D call: TRBD1 (6 bases). Trimming removed 0 bases at V and 3 bases at J, with 18 bases between. The CDR3 length is 17 residues. Germline V lookup: CDR1 MGHRA, CDR2 YSYEKL. The CDR3 reads CASSQEQGKRVYYEQYF. The CDR3 DNA reads TGCGCCAGCAGCCAAGAACAGGGTAAGAGGGTGTACTACGAGCAGTACTTC.

As regards this clone: Mismatch with germline at one junction end may stem from a read error. The chain employs TRBV19 and TRBJ2-1; TRBD2 matches 12 bases. Per germline, CDR1 LNHDA and CDR2 SQIVND (reference sequence). The CDR3 is 17 amino acids. The CDR3 here is CASSVDFGTSGFYEQFF. The CDR3 DNA follows: TGTGCCAGTAGTGTAGACTTCGGGACTAGCGGGTTCTATGAGCAGTTCTTC.

The V and J genes are TRBV7-9 and TRBJ2-1, with TRBD2 matching 10 bases. The junction had 8 bases not matched to a gene; V was cut back by 3 bases and J by 9 bases. From germline, CDR1 is SEHNR and CDR2 FQNEAQ (reference sequence). The CDR3 sequence is 15 residues long. For the CDR3, the DNA is TGTGCCAGCAGCTTCGGGCTAGCGGGAGTCGGTGAGCAGTTCTTC. Its translation: CASSFGLAGVGEQFF.

The rearrangement uses TRBV9 and TRBJ2-5; D may be TRBD2 (5 bases). From germline, CDR1 is SGDLS and CDR2 YYNGEE. The V end was cut by 7 bases, the J end by 5 bases, with 15 bases between. The CDR3 is 13 residues long. The CDR3 DNA follows: TGTGCCAGCTCGGTCGGGGAAACGGAGACCCAGTACTTC. Translated, it gives CASSVGETETQYF. Together with reference TRBV9 and TRBJ2-5, the CDR3 gives the full variable domain: DSGVTQTPKHLITATGQRVTLRCSPRSGDLSVYWYQQSLDQGLQFLIQYYNGEERAKGNILERFSAQQFPDLHSELNLSSLELGDSALYFCASSVGETETQYFGPGTRLLVL.

The chain joins TRBV3-1 (or the pseudogene TRBV3-2) to TRBJ2-7, with a tentative D call TRBD1 (6 bases). Per germline, CDR1 LGHDT and CDR2 YNNKEL (reference sequence). Trimming took 0 bases from V and 7 from J, leaving 19 bases between them. The CDR3 is 16 residues long. CDR3 sequence reads: CASSQDLQGPFREQYF. In nucleotides, the CDR3 is TGTGCCAGCAGCCAAGATCTACAGGGCCCTTTTCGGGAGCAGTACTTC.

Only one count was recorded for this clone. The chain recombines TRBV6-5 with TRBJ1-5, with TRBD1 matching 8 bases. The germline V gene has CDR1 MNHEY and CDR2 SVGAGI. V lost 4 bases to trimming and J lost 2 bases; unmatched junction nucleotides: 4. The length of the CDR3 is 15 residues. The CDR3 region is CASSSTGVGNQPQHF. The CDR3 bases are TGTGCCAGCAGTTCGACAGGGGTGGGCAATCAGCCCCAGCATTTT.

The chain links TRBV3-1 (or the pseudogene TRBV3-2) to TRBJ1-3; weak D call: TRBD1 (6 bases). Deletions cut 7 bases from V and 4 bases from J, with 20 bases between. The CDR3 is made up of 16 amino acids. From germline, CDR1 is LGHDT and CDR2 YNNKEL (reference sequence). The CDR3: CASTQGRPRSGNTIYF. The CDR3 nucleotides are TGTGCCAGCACCCAGGGGCGTCCCAGGAGCGGAAACACCATATATTTT.

This chain uses TRBV5-1 with TRBJ2-1; 8 bases fit TRBD2. The CDR3 contains 15 residues. With V trimmed by 0 bases and J by 2 bases, 1 base remained unmatched. Germline CDR1 reads SGHRS; CDR2 reads YFSETQ. The DNA for the CDR3 is TGCGCCAGCAGCTTGGCACTAGCGGCCTACAATGAGCAGTTCTTC. It specifies CASSLALAAYNEQFF.

Only one count was recorded for this clone. The V and J genes are TRBV29-1 and TRBJ1-1; no clear D gene. Trimming stripped 4 bases from V and 3 bases from J, with 9 bases between. This CDR3 has 12 residues. Germline CDR1 and CDR2: SQVTM and ANQGSEA. This chain's CDR3 is CSVAMGYTEAFF. The CDR3 DNA reads TGCAGCGTTGCCATGGGCTACACTGAAGCTTTCTTT.

The count of this clone is one. The CDR3 DNA follows: TGTGCCTGGAGTGAGGGACTAGCGGTACGAGCGCAGTACTTC. This codes for CAWSEGLAVRAQYF. This sequence joins TRBV30 and TRBJ2-7; TRBD2 aligns across 11 bases. From germline, CDR1 is GTSNPN and CDR2 SVGIG (reference sequence). The V gene end was trimmed by 1 base and the J gene end by 9 bases; junction bases not matched to a gene: 8. This CDR3 has 14 residues.

The J gene is TRBJ1-4, the V gene TRBV5-5; no reliable D call. V was pared by 2 bases and J by 7 bases, with 15 bases between. Germline V lookup: CDR1 SGHKS, CDR2 YYEKEE (reference sequence). The CDR3 runs to 15 residues. CDR3 in DNA: TGTGCCAGCAGCTTTGAGGGAGCAGGCGGTGAAAAACTGTTTTTT. This translates into CASSFEGAGGEKLFF.

This chain links TRBV6-2 or TRBV6-3 with TRBJ2-2, with D possibly TRBD2 on 5 matching bases. There are 13 residues in the CDR3. Germline V gene lookup returns CDR1 MNHEY and CDR2 SVGEGT. The V gene lost 5 bases and the J gene lost 6 bases, with 10 bases spanning the gap. The DNA for the CDR3 is TGTGCCAGCAGTCCCCCCGGGGCCGGGGAGCTGTTTTTT. Its translation is CASSPPGAGELFF.

This sequence joins TRBV6-2 or TRBV6-3 and TRBJ2-7; 7 nucleotides match TRBD2. Trimming took 4 bases from V and 2 from J; bases not matched to a gene: 11. This CDR3 is 16 amino acids long. Germline values: CDR1 MNHEY, CDR2 SVGEGT. The DNA of the CDR3 is TGTGCCAGCAGTTTCCGAACCGGGACTAAGACCTACGAGCAGTACTTC. Its translation: CASSFRTGTKTYEQYF.